Below are 26 T cell receptor beta chains sequenced from a single sample in a study of T cells after yellow fever vaccination. TCRdb re-called the 5' RACE reads with MiXCR, one entry per CDR3 protein. The repertoire consists of about 300,000 distinct CDR3 sequences, with approximately 7% occurring once and the leading ten covering over 15%. Sequences were derived from PBMCs, sampled about 49 days after the first yellow fever vaccination. Receptor source: a young man who received the YFV17D yellow fever vaccine.

This clonotype was counted a few times. Written as DNA, the CDR3 is TGTGCCAGCAGCCCAATTGACAGTGCTGCAGATACGCAGTATTTT. Protein sequence: CASSPIDSAADTQYF. The V and J genes are TRBV5-4 and TRBJ2-3; TRBD1 is a possible D gene (5 bases). Germline CDR1 SGHNT, CDR2 YYREEE (reference sequence). V gave up 4 bases and J gave up 4 bases, with 16 bases separating them. The CDR3 totals 15 residues.

This chain joins TRBV7-9 and TRBJ2-5; 12 bases align to TRBD2. The ends lost 7 bases at V and 2 bases at J; junction bases unmatched: 5. Germline V gives CDR1 SEHNR, CDR2 FQNEAQ (reference sequence). CDR3 length equals 15 residues. The CDR3 protein is CASTLLAGGQETQYF. The CDR3 nucleotides are TGTGCCAGCACCCTACTAGCGGGGGGTCAAGAGACCCAGTACTTC.

This clonotype was observed a handful of times. V is TRBV28 and J is TRBJ2-7; TRBD1 aligns across 7 bases. The V and J ends lost 8 bases and 4 bases, in that order; junction bases with no gene match: 11. CDR3 length equals 14 residues. Germline CDR1 reads MDHEN; CDR2 reads SYDVKM. This CDR3 reads CASSSGQAHYEQYV. The CDR3 DNA reads as TGTGCCAGCTCCTCCGGACAGGCCCATTACGAGCAGTACGTC.

Only a few counts were recorded for this clonotype. The chain combines TRBV5-1 with TRBJ2-1; 10 bases map to TRBD2. The CDR3 sequence is 15 residues long. Per the germline V gene, CDR1 is SGHRS and CDR2 is YFSETQ. J gave up 9 bases and V 4 bases, and 10 bases lay outside the gene matches. CDR3 loop: CASSEAAGGPSEQFF. The CDR3 DNA reads TGCGCCAGCAGCGAGGCAGCGGGGGGGCCCAGTGAGCAGTTCTTC. Full variable domain (outside the CDR3, taken from reference TRBV5-1 and TRBJ2-1): KAGVTQTPRYLIKTRGQQVTLSCSPISGHRSVSWYQQTPGQGLQFLFEYFSETQRNKGNFPGRFSGRQFSNSRSEMNVSTLELGDSALYLCASSEAAGGPSEQFFGPGTRLTVL.

This clonotype was seen at least ten times. The V gene is TRBV6-4, the J gene TRBJ2-1, with a weak D call TRBD2 (7 bases). This CDR3 is built from 12 residues. V was shortened by 2 bases and J by 12 bases, with 11 bases between the two germline ends. CDR1 MRHNA and CDR2 SNTAGT come from the germline V gene. CDR3 loop: CASSDRGGPQFF. The CDR3 nucleotides are TGTGCCAGCAGTGACAGGGGGGGCCCGCAGTTCTTC.

The chain carries TRBV10-2 and TRBJ2-3, with TRBD2 identical over 13 bases. Germline assignment: CDR1 WSHSY and CDR2 SAAADI. The trim removed 0 bases at V and 8 bases at J, leaving 8 bases unmatched. The CDR3 spans 17 residues. The CDR3 sequence: CASSESRGLAGETTQYF. The CDR3 bases are TGCGCCAGCAGTGAGTCACGCGGACTAGCGGGGGAGACTACGCAGTATTTT.

The V gene is TRBV12-3 or TRBV12-4, the J gene TRBJ2-1, with D perhaps matching TRBD1 (5 bases). V was cut by 2 bases and J by 8 bases, with 10 bases left in between. This CDR3 is built from 13 residues. In DNA, the CDR3 is TGTGCCAGCAGTTTATCCAGGGCCCATGAGCAGTTCTTC. This codes for CASSLSRAHEQFF.

The sample holds many counts of this clonotype. The V call is TRBV7-6, the J call TRBJ2-1; D unresolved. V was shortened by 5 bases and J by 5 bases, with 10 bases between the two germline ends. The germline V gene has CDR1 SGHVS and CDR2 FNYEAQ. This CDR3 has 13 residues. In DNA form, the CDR3 reads TGTGCCAGCAGCAATCGACTTGACAATGAGCAGTTCTTC. This translates into CASSNRLDNEQFF.

The rearrangement uses TRBV18 and TRBJ1-3; 8 bases match TRBD1. Germline CDR1 is KGHSH and CDR2 is LQKENI. The CDR3 is made up of 14 amino acids. V was clipped by 6 bases and J by 8 bases; unmatched bases: 9. The CDR3 spells CASSPNGQGYTIYF. DNA for the CDR3: TGTGCCAGCTCCCCGAACGGACAGGGATACACCATATATTTT.

This clonotype showed up just a few times. The V and J genes are TRBV5-1 and TRBJ2-5; 13 positions agree with TRBD2. V was clipped by 4 bases and J by 1 base; unmatched bases: 16. Germline assignment: CDR1 SGHRS and CDR2 YFSETQ. This CDR3 contains 20 residues. In DNA, the CDR3 is TGCGCCAGCAGCATTGGACTAGCGGGGGCCCTGCGACTCTCCCAAGAGACCCAGTACTTC. This gives the protein CASSIGLAGALRLSQETQYF.

The chain employs TRBV4-1 and TRBJ2-1, with D perhaps TRBD2 (7 bases). CDR1 and CDR2 (germline): MGHRA, YSYEKL. V was trimmed by 3 bases and J by 3 bases, leaving 15 bases between them. The CDR3 loop spans 16 amino acids. The CDR3 DNA is TGCGCCAGCAGCCACCTCCAGCGGGGACACTACAATGAGCAGTTCTTC. Translation: CASSHLQRGHYNEQFF.

This clonotype was recorded at least ten times. The V gene is TRBV4-3, the J gene TRBJ2-3; no firm D call. Trimming pared 1 base from V and 0 bases from J, leaving 2 bases between. The germline CDR1 and CDR2 sequences are LGHNA and YSLEER. This CDR3 contains 13 residues. The CDR3 region is CASSQVSTDTQYF. CDR3 DNA sequence: TGCGCCAGCAGCCAAGTTAGCACAGATACGCAGTATTTT.

V gene TRBV12-3 or TRBV12-4 combines with J gene TRBJ1-5, with TRBD1 as a possible D gene (6 bases). This CDR3 spans 13 amino acids. The ends were cut back, 7 bases at V and 4 bases at J, with 11 bases in the middle. DNA of the CDR3: TGTGCCAGCAACAGGGCCTTAAATCAGCCCCAGCATTTT. This encodes CASNRALNQPQHF.

This clonotype was seen more than once but under ten times. The J gene is TRBJ1-6, the V gene TRBV4-3; no definite D call. Trimming stripped 0 bases from V and 5 bases from J, with 2 bases between. Germline-derived CDR1 and CDR2 are LGHNA and YSLEER. This CDR3 comprises 13 residues. The CDR3 here is CASSQDDNSPLHF. The CDR3 DNA follows: TGCGCCAGCAGCCAAGATGATAATTCACCCCTCCACTTT.

The rearrangement links TRBV28 to TRBJ2-7; D remains ambiguous. This CDR3 region has 13 residues. Trimming stripped 7 bases from V and 1 base from J, with 11 bases between. Germline CDR1 is MDHEN and CDR2 is SYDVKM. CDR3 sequence reads: CASINNWSYEQYV. CDR3 nucleotide sequence: TGTGCCAGCATCAACAACTGGTCCTACGAGCAGTACGTC.

This chain uses TRBV18 with TRBJ1-4, with 9 nucleotides matching TRBD1. This CDR3 has 13 residues. Germline lookup yields CDR1 KGHSH and CDR2 LQKENI. V was pared by 4 bases and J by 8 bases, with 2 bases of the junction left unmatched. CDR3 loop: CASSRQGEEKLFF. The CDR3, as DNA: TGTGCCAGCTCACGACAGGGGGAGGAAAAACTGTTTTTT. The complete variable domain, with remaining parts taken from reference TRBV18 and TRBJ1-4, reads NAGVMQNPRHLVRRRGQEARLRCSPMKGHSHVYWYRQLPEEGLKFMVYLQKENIIDESGMPKERFSAEFPKEGPSILRIQQVVRGDSAAYFCASSRQGEEKLFFGSGTQLSVL.

V gene TRBV25-1 combines with J gene TRBJ1-6; tentatively, D is TRBD1 (5 bases). V shed 4 bases and J shed 7 bases, with 8 bases lying between them. This CDR3 is 13 amino acids long. CDR1 MGHDK and CDR2 SYGVNS come from the germline V gene. For the CDR3, the DNA is TGTGCCAGCAGTGTGGACATAAATTCACCCCTCCACTTT. This sequence encodes CASSVDINSPLHF. The full variable domain, completed using reference TRBV25-1 and TRBJ1-6, is EADIYQTPRYLVIGTGKKITLECSQTMGHDKMYWYQQDPGMELHLIHYSYGVNSTEKGDLSSESTVSRIRTEHFPLTLESARPSHTSQYLCASSVDINSPLHFGNGTRLTVT.

The gene calls are TRBV7-6 and TRBJ2-5; TRBD2 is a possible D gene (6 bases). This CDR3 comprises 14 residues. The V gene lost 8 bases and the J gene lost 7 bases, with 20 bases spanning the gap. In germline, CDR1 is SGHVS, CDR2 FNYEAQ. CDR3 nucleotides: TGTGCCAGCTCACAGGCTAGCGTCGCCCGGACCCAGTACTTC. It encodes CASSQASVARTQYF.

This clonotype was observed a handful of times. The rearrangement links TRBV11-2 to TRBJ2-1; D remains ambiguous. V lost 3 bases and J lost 9, with 9 bases in between. The length of the CDR3 is 12 residues. Germline CDR1 reads SGHAT; CDR2 reads FQNNGV. For the CDR3, the DNA is TGTGCCAGCAGCTTTCTGTTGAGTGAGCAGTTCTTC. This codes for CASSFLLSEQFF.

The genes are TRBV10-2 and TRBJ1-2; D not resolved. Trimming removed 3 bases at V and 3 bases at J, with 5 bases between. The CDR3 sequence is 12 residues long. The germline V gene encodes CDR1 WSHSY and CDR2 SAAADI. The CDR3 DNA reads as TGCGCCAGCAGTGAACAGCACTATGGCTACACCTTC. It specifies CASSEQHYGYTF.

This clonotype turned up a few times. This chain joins TRBV7-2 and TRBJ2-1; D is unresolved. V was shortened by 4 bases and J by 0 bases, with 13 bases between the two germline ends. Germline CDR1 SGHTA, CDR2 FQGNSA. The CDR3 consists of 16 residues. The CDR3 here is CASSSLVGDSYNEQFF. CDR3 coding DNA: TGTGCCAGCAGCTCCCTAGTAGGCGACTCCTACAATGAGCAGTTCTTC.

Only a few counts were recorded for this clonotype. This rearrangement joins TRBV28 to TRBJ1-5; no definite D call. Per the germline V gene, CDR1 is MDHEN and CDR2 is SYDVKM. The CDR3 has 17 residues. Trimming left V 5 bases short and J 7 bases short, with 24 bases between. Here the CDR3 DNA reads TGTGCCAGCAGTCCACGACGACCATATAGGGTTTGGCAGCCCCAGCATTTT. This codes for CASSPRRPYRVWQPQHF.

V is TRBV6-6 and J is TRBJ2-3; no definite D call. V was cut by 10 bases and J by 0 bases, with 11 bases left in between. The CDR3 runs 13 residues. Germline V CDR1 and CDR2: MNHNY, SVGAGI (reference sequence). The CDR3 loop is CATMVRSTDTQYF. Here the CDR3 DNA reads TGTGCCACCATGGTCAGGAGCACAGATACGCAGTATTTT.

This clonotype was seen a few times. The J gene is TRBJ1-1, the V gene TRBV20-1, with 8 bases identical to TRBD1. This CDR3 spans 13 amino acids. V was pared by 2 bases and J by 4 bases, with 3 bases of the junction left unmatched. Germline CDR1 is DFQATT and CDR2 is SNEGSKA (reference sequence). CDR3 loop: CSARSDRVTEAFF. CDR3 DNA: TGCAGTGCTAGATCGGACAGGGTCACTGAAGCTTTCTTT.

This clonotype has only a few counts. This rearrangement joins TRBV20-1 to TRBJ1-1; perhaps TRBD1 as D (6 bases). V lost 6 bases to trimming and J lost 0 bases, with 14 bases between them. Germline V lookup: CDR1 DFQATT, CDR2 SNEGSKA (reference sequence). The CDR3 runs to 14 residues. Here the CDR3 DNA reads TGCAGTGCAGGGGGGGGTAAACTGAACACTGAAGCTTTCTTT. This translates into CSAGGGKLNTEAFF.

The genes are TRBV15 and TRBJ2-3; tentatively, D is TRBD2 (5 bases). Germline values: CDR1 LNHNV, CDR2 YYDKDF (reference sequence). The CDR3 spans 17 residues. V lost 3 bases and J 5 bases, leaving 21 bases between the germline ends. The CDR3 region is CATSSVDVAAGLDTQYF. The DNA for the CDR3 is TGTGCCACCAGCAGTGTAGATGTTGCGGCCGGACTAGATACGCAGTATTTT.